This T cell receptor beta chain was identified during a study of blood T cell repertoires in COVID-19. Overall study: Italy, Spain and the United States were the sources of the convalescent and acute COVID-19 samples.

Shortly before study entry, within 2 weeks, exposed participants had met a COVID-19 case. Here immunoSEQ multiplex PCR was the method, and the copy in TCRdb shows in-frame clones only, minus some. The repertoire holds fewer than 250,000 clones, with 83% as singletons. The germline gives CDR1 LNHDA, CDR2 SQIVND (reference sequence). The trim removed 8 bases at V and 1 base at J, leaving 3 bases unmatched. This CDR3 is 13 amino acids long. Input material: PBMCs or T cells enriched from blood (not recorded which). The chain employs TRBV19 and TRBJ1-1; 8 bases fit TRBD1. The receptor was isolated from a middle-aged woman who had been exposed to COVID-19. CDR3: CASGQGENTEAFF. As DNA, the CDR3 is TGTGCCAGTGGACAGGGAGAGAACACTGAAGCTTTCTTT.